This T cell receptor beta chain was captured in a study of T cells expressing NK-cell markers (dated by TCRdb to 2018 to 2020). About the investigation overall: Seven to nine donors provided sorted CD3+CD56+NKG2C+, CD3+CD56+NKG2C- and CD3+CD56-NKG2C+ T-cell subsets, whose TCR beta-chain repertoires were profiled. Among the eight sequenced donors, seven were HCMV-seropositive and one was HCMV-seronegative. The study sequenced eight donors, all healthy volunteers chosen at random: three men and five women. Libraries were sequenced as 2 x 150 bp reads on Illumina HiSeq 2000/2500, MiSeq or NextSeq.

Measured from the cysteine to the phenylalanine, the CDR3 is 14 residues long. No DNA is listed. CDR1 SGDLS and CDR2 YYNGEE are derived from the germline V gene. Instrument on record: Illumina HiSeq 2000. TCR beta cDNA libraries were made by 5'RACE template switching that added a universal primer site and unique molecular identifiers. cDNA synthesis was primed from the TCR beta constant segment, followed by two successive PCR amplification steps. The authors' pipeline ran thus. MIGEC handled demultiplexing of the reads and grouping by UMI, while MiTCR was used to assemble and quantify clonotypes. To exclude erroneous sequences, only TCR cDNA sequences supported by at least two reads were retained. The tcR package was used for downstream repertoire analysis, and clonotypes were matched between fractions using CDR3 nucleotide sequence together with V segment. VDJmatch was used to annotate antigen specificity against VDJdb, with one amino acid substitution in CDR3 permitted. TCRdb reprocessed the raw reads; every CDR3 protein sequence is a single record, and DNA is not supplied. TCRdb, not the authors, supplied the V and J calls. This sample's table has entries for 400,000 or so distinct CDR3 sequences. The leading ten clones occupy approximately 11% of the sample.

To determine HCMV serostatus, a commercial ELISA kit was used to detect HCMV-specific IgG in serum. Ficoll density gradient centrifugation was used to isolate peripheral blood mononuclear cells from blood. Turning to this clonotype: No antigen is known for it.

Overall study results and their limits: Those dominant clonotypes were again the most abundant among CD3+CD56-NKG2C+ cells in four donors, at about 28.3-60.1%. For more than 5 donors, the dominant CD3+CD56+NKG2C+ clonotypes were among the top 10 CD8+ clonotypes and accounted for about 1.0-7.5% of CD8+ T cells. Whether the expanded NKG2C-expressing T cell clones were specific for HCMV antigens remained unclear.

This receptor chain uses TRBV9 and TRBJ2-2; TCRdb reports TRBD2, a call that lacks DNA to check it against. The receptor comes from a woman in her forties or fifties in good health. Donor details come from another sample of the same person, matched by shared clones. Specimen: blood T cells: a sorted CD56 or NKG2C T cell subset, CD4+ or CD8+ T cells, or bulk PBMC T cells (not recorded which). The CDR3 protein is CASSTLEVTGELFF.